This T cell receptor (beta chain) was identified during a study of OX40 agonist ivuxolimab in advanced cancers. Across the study: Those treated in dose escalation had hepatocellular carcinoma, melanoma, renal cell cancer or head and neck cancer.

Study-wide findings and caveats: Normalized T-cell clonal expansion was also low in a subset of nonresponders. Both blood CD4+ and CD8+ T cells showed clonal growth by week 6 at 0.1 to 3.0 mg/kg. On average, a greater number of expanded clones characterised CD8+ T cells relative to CD4+.

Between the trimmed V and J ends, which lost 0 bases and 5 bases, there was a span of 19 bases. There are 17 residues in the CDR3. The germline CDR1 and CDR2 sequences are SGHVS and FNYEAQ. TCRdb's copy holds only in-frame clones and misses some; the assay was immunoSEQ multiplex PCR. The data hold about 73,000 clones, with about 92% observed a single time. To note about this clone: Its antigen remains unidentified.

The chain is built from TRBV7-6 and TRBJ1-1; D is ambiguous. The receptor was isolated from an adult with an advanced solid tumor such as melanoma, head and neck, liver or kidney cancer. The material was CD4+ or CD8+ T cells sorted from blood, obtained in a trial of the OX40 agonist ivuxolimab. This CDR3 is CASSLAGVQRGRTEAFF. In DNA form, the CDR3 reads TGTGCCAGCAGCTTAGCGGGCGTACAGAGAGGGAGGACTGAAGCTTTCTTT.